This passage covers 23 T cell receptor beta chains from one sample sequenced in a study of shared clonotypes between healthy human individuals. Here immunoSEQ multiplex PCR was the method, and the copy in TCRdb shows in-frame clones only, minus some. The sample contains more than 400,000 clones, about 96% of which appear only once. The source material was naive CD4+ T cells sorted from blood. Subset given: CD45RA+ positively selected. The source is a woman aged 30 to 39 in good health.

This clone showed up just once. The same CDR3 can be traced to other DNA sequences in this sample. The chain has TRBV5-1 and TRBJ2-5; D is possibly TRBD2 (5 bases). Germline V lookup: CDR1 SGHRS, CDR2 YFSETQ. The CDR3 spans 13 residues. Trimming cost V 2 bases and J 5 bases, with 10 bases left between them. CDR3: CASSLRERETQYF. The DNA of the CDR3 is TGCGCCAGCAGCTTAAGGGAGAGGGAGACCCAGTACTTC.

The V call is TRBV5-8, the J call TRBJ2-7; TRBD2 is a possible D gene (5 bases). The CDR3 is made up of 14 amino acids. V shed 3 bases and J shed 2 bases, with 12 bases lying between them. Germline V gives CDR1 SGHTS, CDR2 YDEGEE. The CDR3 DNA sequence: TGTGCCAGCAGCTACCGGACGGGAACCTACGAGCAGTACTTC. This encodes CASSYRTGTYEQYF.

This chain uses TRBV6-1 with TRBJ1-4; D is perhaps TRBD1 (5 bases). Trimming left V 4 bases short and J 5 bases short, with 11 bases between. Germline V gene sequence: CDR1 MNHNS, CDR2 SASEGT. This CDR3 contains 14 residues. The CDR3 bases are TGTGCCAGCAGTGGGAGACAGCTAAATGAAAAACTGTTTTTT. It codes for CASSGRQLNEKLFF.

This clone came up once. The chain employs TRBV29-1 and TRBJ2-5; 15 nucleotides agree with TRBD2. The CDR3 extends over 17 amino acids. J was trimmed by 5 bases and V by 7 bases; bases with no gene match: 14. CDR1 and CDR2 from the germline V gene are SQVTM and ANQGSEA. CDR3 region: CSGSGTSGRLFGETQYF. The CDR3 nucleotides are TGCAGCGGATCCGGGACTAGCGGGAGGTTGTTCGGGGAGACCCAGTACTTC.

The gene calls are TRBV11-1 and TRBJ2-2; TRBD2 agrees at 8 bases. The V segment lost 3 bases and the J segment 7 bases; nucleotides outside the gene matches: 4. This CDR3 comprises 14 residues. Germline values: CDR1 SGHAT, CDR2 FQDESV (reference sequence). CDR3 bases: TGTGCCAGCAGCTTTAGCGGGACTAACGGGGAGCTGTTTTTT. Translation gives CASSFSGTNGELFF.

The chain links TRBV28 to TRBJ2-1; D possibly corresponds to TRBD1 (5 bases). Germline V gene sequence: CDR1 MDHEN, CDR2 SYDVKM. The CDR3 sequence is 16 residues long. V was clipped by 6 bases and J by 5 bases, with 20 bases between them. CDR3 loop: CASRPRRGPVHNEQFF. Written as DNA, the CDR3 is TGTGCCAGCAGACCACGAAGGGGCCCCGTCCACAATGAGCAGTTCTTC.

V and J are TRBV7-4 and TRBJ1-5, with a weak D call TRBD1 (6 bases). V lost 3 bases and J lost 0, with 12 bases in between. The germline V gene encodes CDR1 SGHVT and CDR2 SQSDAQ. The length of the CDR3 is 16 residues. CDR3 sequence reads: CASSFSGHNSNQPQHF. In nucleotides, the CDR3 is TGTGCCAGCAGCTTTTCGGGACACAATAGCAATCAGCCCCAGCATTTT.

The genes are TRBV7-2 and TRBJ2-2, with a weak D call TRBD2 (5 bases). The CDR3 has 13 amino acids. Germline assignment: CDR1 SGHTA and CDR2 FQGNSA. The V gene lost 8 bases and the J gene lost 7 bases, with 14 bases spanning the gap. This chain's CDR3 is CASATRADGELFF. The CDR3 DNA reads TGTGCCAGCGCCACGCGGGCGGACGGGGAGCTGTTTTTT.

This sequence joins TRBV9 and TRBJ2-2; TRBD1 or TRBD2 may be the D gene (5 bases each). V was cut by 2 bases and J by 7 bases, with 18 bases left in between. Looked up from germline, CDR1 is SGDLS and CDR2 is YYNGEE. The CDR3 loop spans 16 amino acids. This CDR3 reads CASSVVYGGVNGELFF. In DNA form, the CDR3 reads TGTGCCAGCAGCGTTGTGTATGGGGGAGTCAACGGGGAGCTGTTTTTT. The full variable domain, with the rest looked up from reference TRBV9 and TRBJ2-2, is DSGVTQTPKHLITATGQRVTLRCSPRSGDLSVYWYQQSLDQGLQFLIQYYNGEERAKGNILERFSAQQFPDLHSELNLSSLELGDSALYFCASSVVYGGVNGELFFGEGSRLTVL.

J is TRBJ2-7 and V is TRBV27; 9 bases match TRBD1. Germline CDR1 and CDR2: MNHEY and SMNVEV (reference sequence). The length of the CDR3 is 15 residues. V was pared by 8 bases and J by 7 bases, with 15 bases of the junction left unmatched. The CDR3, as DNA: TGTGCCAGCGGTGAGCGGCGGGACAGGGCTGTAGAGCAGTACTTC. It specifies CASGERRDRAVEQYF.

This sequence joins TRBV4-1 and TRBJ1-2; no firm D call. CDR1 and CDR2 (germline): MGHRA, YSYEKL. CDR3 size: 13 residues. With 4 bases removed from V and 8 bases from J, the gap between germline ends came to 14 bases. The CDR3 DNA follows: TGCGCCAGCAGCCTGGTGGGCGCGGGAGGCTACACCTTC. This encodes CASSLVGAGGYTF.

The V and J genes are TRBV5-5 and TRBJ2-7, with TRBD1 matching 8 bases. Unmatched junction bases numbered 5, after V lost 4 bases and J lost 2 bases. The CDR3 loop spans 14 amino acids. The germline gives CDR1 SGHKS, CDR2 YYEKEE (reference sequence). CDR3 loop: CASSGWGQAYEQYF. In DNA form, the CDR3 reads TGTGCCAGCAGCGGGTGGGGACAGGCCTACGAGCAGTACTTC.

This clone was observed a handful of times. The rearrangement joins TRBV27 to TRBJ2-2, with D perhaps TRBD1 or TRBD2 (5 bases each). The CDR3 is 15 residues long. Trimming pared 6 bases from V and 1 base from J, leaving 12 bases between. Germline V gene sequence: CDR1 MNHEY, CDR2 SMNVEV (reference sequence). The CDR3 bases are TGTGCCAGCAGCTCGGGGCCCATGAACACCGGGGAGCTGTTTTTT. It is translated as CASSSGPMNTGELFF.

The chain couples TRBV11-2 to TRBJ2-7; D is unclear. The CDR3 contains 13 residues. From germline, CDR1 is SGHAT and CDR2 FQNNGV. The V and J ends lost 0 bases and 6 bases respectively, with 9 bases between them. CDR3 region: CASSLDGRTEQYF. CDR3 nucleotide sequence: TGTGCCAGCAGCTTAGATGGCAGGACCGAGCAGTACTTC.

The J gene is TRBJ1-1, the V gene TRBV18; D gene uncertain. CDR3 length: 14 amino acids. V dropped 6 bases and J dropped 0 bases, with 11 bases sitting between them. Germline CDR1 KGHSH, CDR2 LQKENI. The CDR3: CASSYQVMNTEAFF. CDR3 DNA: TGTGCCAGCTCCTACCAAGTGATGAACACTGAAGCTTTCTTT.

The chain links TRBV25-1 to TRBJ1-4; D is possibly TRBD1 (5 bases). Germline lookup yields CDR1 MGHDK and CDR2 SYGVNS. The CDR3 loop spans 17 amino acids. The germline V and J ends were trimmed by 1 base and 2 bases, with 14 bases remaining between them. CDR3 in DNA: TGTGCCAGCAGTGAATCCTGGGGGGGAACGACTAATGAAAAACTGTTTTTT. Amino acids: CASSESWGGTTNEKLFF.

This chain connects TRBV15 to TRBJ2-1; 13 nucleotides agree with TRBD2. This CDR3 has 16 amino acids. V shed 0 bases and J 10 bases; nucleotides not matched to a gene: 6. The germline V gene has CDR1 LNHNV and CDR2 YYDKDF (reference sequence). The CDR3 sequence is CATSRDGTSGIVEQFF. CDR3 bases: TGTGCCACCAGCAGAGATGGGACTAGCGGGATTGTGGAGCAGTTCTTC.

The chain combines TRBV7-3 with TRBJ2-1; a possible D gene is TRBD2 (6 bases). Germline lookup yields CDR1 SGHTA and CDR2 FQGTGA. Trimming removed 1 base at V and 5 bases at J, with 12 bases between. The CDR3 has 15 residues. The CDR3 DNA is TGTGCCAGCAGCTTAATTTCCGGGAGCCACAATGAGCAGTTCTTC. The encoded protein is CASSLISGSHNEQFF.

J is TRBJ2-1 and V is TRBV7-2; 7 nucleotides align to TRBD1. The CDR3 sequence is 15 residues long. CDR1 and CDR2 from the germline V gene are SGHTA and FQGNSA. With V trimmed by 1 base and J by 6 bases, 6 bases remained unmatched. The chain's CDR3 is CASSLGAQGVNEQFF. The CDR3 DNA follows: TGTGCCAGCAGCTTAGGGGCCCAGGGGGTCAATGAGCAGTTCTTC.

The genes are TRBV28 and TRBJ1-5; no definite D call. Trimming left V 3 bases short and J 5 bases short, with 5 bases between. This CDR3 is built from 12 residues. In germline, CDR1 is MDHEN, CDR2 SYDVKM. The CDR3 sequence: CASSLDHQPQHF. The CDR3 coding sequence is TGTGCCAGCAGTTTGGACCATCAGCCCCAGCATTTT.

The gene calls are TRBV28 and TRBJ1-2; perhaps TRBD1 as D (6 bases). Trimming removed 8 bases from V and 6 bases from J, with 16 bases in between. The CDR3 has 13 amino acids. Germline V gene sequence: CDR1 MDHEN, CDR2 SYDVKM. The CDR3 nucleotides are TGTGCCAGCGGACAGCTAACCCCTCATGGCTACACCTTC. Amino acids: CASGQLTPHGYTF.

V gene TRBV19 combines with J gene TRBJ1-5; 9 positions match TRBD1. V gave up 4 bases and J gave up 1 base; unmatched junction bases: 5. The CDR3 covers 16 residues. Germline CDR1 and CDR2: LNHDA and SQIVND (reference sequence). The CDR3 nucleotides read TGTGCCAGTAGTAATGGACAGGGGAGAAGCAATCAGCCCCAGCATTTT. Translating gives CASSNGQGRSNQPQHF.

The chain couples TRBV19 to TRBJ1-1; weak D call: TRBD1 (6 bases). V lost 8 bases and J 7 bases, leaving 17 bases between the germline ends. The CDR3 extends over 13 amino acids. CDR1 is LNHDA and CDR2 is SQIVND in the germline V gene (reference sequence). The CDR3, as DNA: TGTGCCAGTGGGGGACACGGTCTGGGTGAAGCTTTCTTT. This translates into CASGGHGLGEAFF. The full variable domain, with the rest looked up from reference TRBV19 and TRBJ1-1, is DGGITQSPKYLFRKEGQNVTLSCEQNLNHDAMYWYRQDPGQGLRLIYYSQIVNDFQKGDIAEGYSVSREKKESFPLTVTSAQKNPTAFYLCASGGHGLGEAFFGQGTRLTVV.